This note documents a single T cell receptor beta chain sequence. The antigen is undetermined. Relapse was seen in all patients after autologous stem cell transplantation, and brentuximab vedotin exposure was variable. The study recorded best responses of complete response, partial response or progressive disease. This sample is part of a study of PD-1 blockade in classical Hodgkin lymphoma. Study-level findings and limits: By cycle point C4D1, TCR diversity had risen significantly in CD4+ cells (but not CD8+ cells). The drivers behind the repertoire differences, possibly disease activity or prior therapy, remain undefined. At baseline, newly diagnosed patients reportedly showed less TCR diversity than healthy donors.

This CDR3 region has 16 residues. TCRdb's table, derived via immunoSEQ multiplex PCR, lists solely in-frame clones and lacks some. The sample lists about 21,000 clones, approximately 74% occurring once. This clonotype was obtained from a human donor with classical Hodgkin lymphoma. The chain couples TRBV21-1 to TRBJ2-7; the table names TRBD1, a call not compared with the DNA. TRBV21-1 is described as a pseudogene. Material: peripheral blood mononuclear cells (PBMCs), obtained at baseline. The CDR3 coding sequence is TGTGCCAGCAGCAGATACCGGGACAGGGGATATTACGAGCAGTACGTC. Amino acid sequence: CASSRYRDRGYYEQYV.